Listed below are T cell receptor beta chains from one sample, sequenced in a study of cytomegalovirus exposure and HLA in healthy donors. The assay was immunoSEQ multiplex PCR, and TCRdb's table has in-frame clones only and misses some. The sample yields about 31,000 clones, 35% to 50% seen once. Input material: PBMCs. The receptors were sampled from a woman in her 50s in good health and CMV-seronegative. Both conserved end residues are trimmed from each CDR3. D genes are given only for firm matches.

CDR3: ASSRTSGAGELF
D: TRBD2
J: TRBJ2-2
V: TRBV27

CDR3: ASSQPPSGSPFDEQF
D: TRBD2
J: TRBJ2-1
V: TRBV14

CDR3: ASRQQGAEETQY
D: TRBD1
J: TRBJ2-5
V: TRBV6-6

CDR3: ASSDGGWAYGYT
D: NA
J: TRBJ1-2
V: TRBV2

CDR3: ASSLFTPGLGNTIY
D: NA
J: TRBJ1-3
V: TRBV7-2

CDR3: AWRVTGKRFNSPLH
D: TRBD1
J: TRBJ1-6
V: TRBV30

CDR3: ASSLDRLNTGELF
D: TRBD1
J: TRBJ2-2
V: TRBV7-8

CDR3: ASSFKPRVPLNGYT
D: NA
J: TRBJ1-2
V: TRBV27

CDR3: ASSLGTGGPSYEQY
D: TRBD2
J: TRBJ2-7
V: TRBV5-6

CDR3: ASSGWTGGTEAF
D: TRBD1
J: TRBJ1-1
V: TRBV14

CDR3: ATSSVLRETGGYT
D: NA
J: TRBJ1-2
V: TRBV15

CDR3: ASVRGRQETQY
D: NA
J: TRBJ2-5
V: TRBV5-8

CDR3: ASSSGPDRPQH
D: NA
J: TRBJ1-5
V: TRBV2

CDR3: ASSPGTSLEKQY
D: NA
J: TRBJ2-7
V: TRBV5-1

CDR3: ASSPRAPTGNAEAF
D: TRBD1
J: TRBJ1-1
V: TRBV28

CDR3: ASSSNGDNSPLH
D: NA
J: TRBJ1-6
V: TRBV5-1

CDR3: ASRGSGSRGDTQY
D: NA
J: TRBJ2-3
V: TRBV6-6

CDR3: ASSLAGGSYEQY
D: NA
J: TRBJ2-7
V: TRBV9

CDR3: AGSRDSPYNEQF
D: TRBD1
J: TRBJ2-1
V: TRBV5-4

CDR3: ASRGANTDTQY
D: NA
J: TRBJ2-3
V: TRBV28

CDR3: ASSEGQRNYGYT
D: TRBD1
J: TRBJ1-2
V: TRBV5-4

CDR3: ASSLVHGGRGLEQY
D: NA
J: TRBJ2-7
V: TRBV7-2

CDR3: ASSQPFGGRTNTGELF
D: TRBD2
J: TRBJ2-2
V: TRBV4-1

CDR3: ASSLWGTGKETQY
D: TRBD1
J: TRBJ2-5
V: TRBV28

CDR3: ASSYLLRGPHGYT
D: TRBD1
J: TRBJ1-2
V: TRBV6-5

CDR3: ASSITGRGEKLF
D: NA
J: TRBJ1-4
V: TRBV19

CDR3: ASSPTGSNQPQH
D: NA
J: TRBJ1-5
V: TRBV9

CDR3: ASSFRTSGALLQETQY
D: TRBD2
J: TRBJ2-5
V: TRBV7-8

CDR3: SSSLGGQPQH
D: NA
J: TRBJ1-5
V: TRBV7-9